A selection of T cell receptor beta chains follows, all from one sample in a study of response to subunit inactivated influenza vaccine. TCRdb reprocessed the RT-PCR reads with MiXCR, giving one entry per CDR3 protein. This sample yields 530,000 or so distinct CDR3 sequences, of which 13% to 15% are seen a single time; over 8.5% belongs to the top ten. The sequencing used PBMCs from blood, collected 11 to 12 days after vaccination. The receptors were sampled from a man in his forties or fifties who received an inactivated influenza vaccine. Both conserved end residues are part of each CDR3. Some rows mark clone size as missing; the rest say once, few, many or name a class of expanded clone.

clone_size j_call v_call cdr3_aa
many TRBJ1-1 TRBV6-5 CASSYTATGVTEAFF
many TRBJ2-7 TRBV5-5 CASSLTLSYEQYF
NA TRBJ1-4 TRBV6-5 CASSSGTGVEKLFF
many TRBJ1-1 TRBV28 CASSLVRVAEAFF
NA TRBJ2-5 TRBV12-3/TRBV12-4 CASRGFGTAETQYF
few TRBJ1-2 TRBV20-1 CSARKTDYGYTF
NA TRBJ2-7 TRBV20-1 CSARDWLAGGPGYEQYF
NA TRBJ1-1 TRBV6-2/TRBV6-3 CASRPWDSRDTEAFF
NA TRBJ1-2 TRBV10-3 CAISERGRMADGYTF
many TRBJ2-7 TRBV20-1 CSARDSDSYEQYF
NA TRBJ2-3 TRBV12-3/TRBV12-4 CASRTSGTTDTQYF
NA TRBJ2-1 TRBV10-3 CAIGLAGVSVNEQFF
few TRBJ2-3 TRBV4-3 CASSQEARATDTQYF
many TRBJ2-5 TRBV5-1 CASSLEGYETQYF
NA TRBJ2-1 TRBV5-4 CASSLTFAGDGEQFF
NA TRBJ2-7 TRBV5-1 CASSLEGSNEQYF
NA TRBJ2-4 TRBV10-3 CAISGPGPSNIQYF
NA TRBJ2-1 TRBV6-5 CASSYSRGATSGRKNEQFF
many TRBJ2-3 TRBV7-9 CASSSGGDTQYF
few TRBJ2-2 TRBV20-1 CSARHGGNTGELFF
few TRBJ2-3 TRBV6-2/TRBV6-3 CASRDWSGGHATDTQYF
few TRBJ2-7 TRBV4-1 CASSPHQGSGEQYF
many TRBJ2-1 TRBV7-9 CASSLAGDNEQFF
few TRBJ2-7 TRBV30 CAWSVFVSGGEQYF